Each of the 15 T cell receptor beta chains below was sequenced from the same sample in a study of T cells in Graves' hyperthyroidism and ophthalmopathy. Regions amplified from RNA transcripts were the TCR beta CDR3 regions. First-round RT-PCR with HTBI primers amplified the TCR CDR3 region. In TCRdb, the multiplex PCR reads were re-called with MiXCR into one record per CDR3 protein. The repertoire holds approximately 590,000 distinct CDR3 sequences, with 15% to 18% as singletons. The sample was blood. The receptors shown here come from a woman in her 30s with Graves' hyperthyroidism.

This clonotype was counted many times. The chain employs TRBV15 and TRBJ2-1; 8 nucleotides agree with TRBD2. This CDR3 is built from 15 residues. The ends lost 3 bases at V and 8 bases at J; junction bases unmatched: 9. The V gene's germline CDR1 is LNHNV and CDR2 YYDKDF (reference sequence). The CDR3 loop is CATSSPSGPYDEQFF. DNA for the CDR3: TGTGCCACCAGCAGCCCTAGCGGGCCTTACGATGAGCAGTTCTTC.

This clonotype occurred many times. The rearrangement uses TRBV12-5 and TRBJ2-5; perhaps D is TRBD1 or TRBD2 (5 bases each). The V gene lost 3 bases and the J gene lost 7 bases, with 21 bases spanning the gap. From germline, CDR1 is LGHNT and CDR2 FRNRAP. The CDR3 sequence is 16 residues long. The CDR3, as DNA: TGTGCTAGTGGTTTTGGGGGAACAAGAGTACTAGGGACCCAGTACTTC. Its protein product is CASGFGGTRVLGTQYF.

This clonotype occurred a few times. The genes are TRBV20-1 and TRBJ1-5; D remains ambiguous. Germline assignment: CDR1 DFQATT and CDR2 SNEGSKA (reference sequence). CDR3 length equals 13 residues. V lost 6 bases and J 0 bases, leaving 9 bases between the germline ends. This CDR3 reads CSAGRSSNQPQHF. The CDR3, as DNA: TGCAGTGCGGGCAGGAGTAGCAATCAGCCCCAGCATTTT.

This clonotype was seen at least ten times. This sequence joins TRBV30 and TRBJ2-7; D tentatively reads TRBD1 or TRBD2 (5 bases each). V gave up 0 bases and J gave up 4 bases, with 10 bases separating them. The length of the CDR3 is 13 residues. Germline values: CDR1 GTSNPN, CDR2 SVGIG (reference sequence). CDR3 residues: CAWSVSGGYEQYF. Here the CDR3 DNA reads TGTGCCTGGAGTGTTTCTGGGGGTTACGAGCAGTACTTC.

This clonotype was detected many times. The rearrangement links TRBV6-1 to TRBJ2-7; TRBD1 aligns across 10 bases. The V gene's germline CDR1 is MNHNS and CDR2 SASEGT. The length of the CDR3 is 16 residues. The J segment lost 2 bases and the V segment lost 6 bases, leaving 10 bases of the junction unmatched. CDR3 sequence reads: CASSHMRDRGPYEQYF. The CDR3 DNA is TGTGCCAGCAGCCACATGAGGGACAGGGGCCCCTACGAGCAGTACTTC.

Many counts were recorded for this clonotype. The J gene is TRBJ2-3, the V gene TRBV28; TRBD2 is a possible D gene (6 bases). The CDR3 runs 19 residues. Trimming stripped 5 bases from V and 2 bases from J, with 26 bases between. CDR1 MDHEN and CDR2 SYDVKM come from the germline V gene. CDR3 sequence: CASSVGTLGKTTFTDTQYF. Here the CDR3 DNA reads TGTGCCAGCAGTGTAGGGACTTTGGGGAAGACGACCTTCACAGATACGCAGTATTTT.

This clonotype was counted at least ten times. The rearrangement links TRBV15 to TRBJ2-3; D gene uncertain. The V end lost 1 base, the J end lost 5 bases, and 4 bases lay between the germline ends. This CDR3 is built from 12 residues. CDR1 is LNHNV and CDR2 is YYDKDF in the germline V gene (reference sequence). CDR3 nucleotide sequence: TGTGCCACCAGCAGAGCGGTAGATACGCAGTATTTT. Encoded protein: CATSRAVDTQYF. The full variable domain, with the rest looked up from reference TRBV15 and TRBJ2-3, is DAMVIQNPRYQVTQFGKPVTLSCSQTLNHNVMYWYQQKSSQAPKLLFHYYDKDFNNEADTPDNFQSRRPNTSFCFLDIRSPGLGDTAMYLCATSRAVDTQYFGPGTRLTVL.

This clonotype was counted many times. The CDR3 reads CSARDGSMNTEAFF. As DNA, the CDR3 is TGCAGTGCTAGAGACGGCAGCATGAACACTGAAGCTTTCTTT. The rearrangement links TRBV20-1 to TRBJ1-1; D is undetermined. Germline values: CDR1 DFQATT, CDR2 SNEGSKA (reference sequence). The CDR3 loop spans 14 amino acids. V was cut by 0 bases and J by 0 bases, with 8 bases left in between.

This rearrangement joins TRBV12-3 or TRBV12-4 to TRBJ2-2; TRBD1 aligns across 10 bases. V trimming: 6 bases; J trimming: 3 bases; junction bases outside the gene matches: 4. The CDR3 length is 15 residues. The CDR3 loop is CASRTGGQYTGELFF. CDR3 sequence (DNA): TGTGCCAGCAGGACAGGGGGCCAGTACACCGGGGAGCTGTTTTTT.

This chain connects TRBV10-3 to TRBJ1-2; D not certain. With 4 bases removed from V and 2 bases from J, the gap between germline ends came to 11 bases. The germline CDR1 and CDR2 sequences are ENHRY and SYGVKD. This CDR3 contains 14 residues. Here the CDR3 reads CAISVGAGNYGYTF. Written as DNA, the CDR3 is TGTGCCATCAGTGTTGGTGCGGGAAACTATGGCTACACCTTC.

V and J are TRBV4-3 and TRBJ2-7; 7 bases fit TRBD1. This CDR3 is 17 amino acids long. V lost 1 base to trimming and J lost 1 base; unmatched junction nucleotides: 10. Germline CDR1 is LGHNA and CDR2 is YSLEER. The CDR3 loop reads CASSQVLPGQKSYEQYF. The CDR3 DNA sequence: TGCGCCAGCAGCCAAGTTTTACCGGGACAGAAGTCCTACGAGCAGTACTTC.

In its sample, this clonotype was seen many times. The J gene is TRBJ2-7, the V gene TRBV7-9; D gene ambiguous. V lost 5 bases and J lost 1, with 12 bases in between. The CDR3 extends over 14 amino acids. Germline CDR1 reads SEHNR; CDR2 reads FQNEAQ (reference sequence). DNA for the CDR3: TGTGCCAGCAGCCCACTGGCAGCTTCCTACGAGCAGTACTTC. It encodes CASSPLAASYEQYF.

This clonotype came up many times. The chain employs TRBV18 and TRBJ2-2, with no clear D. Germline V gene sequence: CDR1 KGHSH, CDR2 LQKENI. Trimming shortened V by 2 bases and J by 10 bases, and 2 bases separated the two germline ends. The CDR3 covers 10 residues. CDR3: CASSPEELFF. CDR3 sequence (DNA): TGTGCCAGCTCACCAGAGGAGCTGTTTTTT.

This clonotype was seen ten or more times. The rearrangement joins TRBV7-2 to TRBJ1-1; D is ambiguous. This CDR3 comprises 15 residues. Looked up from germline, CDR1 is SGHTA and CDR2 is FQGNSA. V lost 0 bases and J 1 base, leaving 9 bases between the germline ends. CDR3 loop: CASSLAPGSNTEAFF. In DNA form, the CDR3 reads TGTGCCAGCAGCTTAGCTCCGGGGTCGAACACTGAAGCTTTCTTT.

In its sample, this clonotype was seen many times. The chain uses TRBV6-6 and TRBJ2-2; TRBD1 agrees at 7 bases. This CDR3 is 16 amino acids long. Germline V CDR1 and CDR2: MNHNY, SVGAGI (reference sequence). V lost 0 bases and J lost 3; bases outside the gene matches: 4. CDR3 residues: CASSYSRGGDTGELFF. The DNA for the CDR3 is TGTGCCAGCAGTTACTCGAGAGGGGGCGACACCGGGGAGCTGTTTTTT.